The T cell receptor (beta chain) described here comes from a study of T cell repertoires in cytomegalovirus infection. Background on the study: CMV epitopes in the study were HLA-C-restricted (recently identified) and HLA-B-restricted (well studied). Both a matching HLA type and CMV infection were indicated by public TCR beta signatures.

This CDR3 region has 13 residues. Deletions cut 1 base from V and 4 bases from J, with 6 bases between. Germline V lookup: CDR1 MGHRA, CDR2 YSYEKL. This clonotype was seen a few times. Its matching antigen is unknown. General study results and limits: Of the TCR beta families, the public ones yielded a cumulative frequency that identified carriers of CMV plus the relevant HLA. Dominating the ex vivo response were HLA-C-restricted CMV-specific TCR beta clonotypes.

One entry per CDR3 protein, called by TCRdb with MiXCR from the reads. The data show fewer than 850,000 distinct CDR3 sequences, roughly 29% seen once. The receptor was derived from a human donor in good health (CMV status not recorded). Some clones in this sample may be carry-over from other donors' samples. V is TRBV4-1 and J is TRBJ2-3, with unresolved D. The sequencing used cultured CD8+ T cells from PBMCs, collected from culture after CMV antigen stimulation. The CDR3 DNA is TGCGCCAGCAGCCAAGTGGGGTCAGATACGCAGTATTTT. Translation gives CASSQVGSDTQYF.